This T cell receptor beta chain was recorded in a study of blood T cell repertoires in COVID-19. Study-wide background: Samples of COVID-19 (acute and convalescent) were obtained from the United States, Italy and Spain. PBMCs, B-cell-depleted T cells, or T cells were the source of the cDNA or gDNA that made up the material.

Methods used by the authors: Reference gene primer amplification yielded estimated nucleated cell counts. TCRdb keeps only in-frame clones here, not all; method: immunoSEQ multiplex PCR. V, J and clone size are taken as reported in that table, and D and trimming were inferred from the DNA itself. In the table there are around 9,900 clones, around 76% of which are singletons. Germline CDR1 LNHDA, CDR2 SQIVND (reference sequence). V lost 3 bases, J lost 4 bases, and 16 bases lay in between. The CDR3 has 15 amino acids. This sequence originates from a human donor in a cohort sampled during active COVID-19. The sample was peripheral blood. The gene calls are TRBV19 and TRBJ2-7; D possibly corresponds to TRBD2 (5 bases). The CDR3 sequence is CASSIAGSSGYEQYF. The CDR3 DNA is TGTGCCAGTAGTATTGCGGGTTCCTCTGGATACGAGCAGTACTTC.